These 27 T cell receptor beta chains share one sample of origin, sequenced in a study of control samples from healthy donors and cancer patients. TCRdb's copy holds only in-frame clones and misses some; the assay was immunoSEQ multiplex PCR. In the table there are over 100,000 clones, approximately 92% of which are singletons. Specimen: blood. These receptors all come from a man younger than 35 in good health.

This clone was picked up a small number of times. This chain links TRBV5-4 with TRBJ1-2, with D possibly TRBD1 on 6 matching bases. CDR1 is SGHNT and CDR2 is YYREEE in the germline V gene (reference sequence). The CDR3 is 14 amino acids. V was pared by 4 bases and J by 5 bases, with 15 bases between. CDR3 protein: CASSIQGDLYGYTF. The CDR3 nucleotides are TGTGCCAGCAGCATACAGGGTGATCTATATGGCTACACCTTC.

The chain combines TRBV4-1 with TRBJ1-4; weak D call: TRBD1 (5 bases). The germline CDR1 and CDR2 sequences are MGHRA and YSYEKL. This CDR3 region has 14 residues. V shed 1 base and J shed 4 bases, with 7 bases lying between them. CDR3 sequence: CASSQGQINEKLFF. The CDR3 nucleotides read TGCGCCAGCAGCCAAGGACAGATTAATGAAAAACTGTTTTTT.

This clone was observed once. CDR3 DNA sequence: TGTGCCACCCAGGGGGGGAGTGCAGATACGCAGTATTTT. Protein: CATQGGSADTQYF. V is TRBV10-3 and J is TRBJ2-3; D may correspond to TRBD1 or TRBD2 (7 bases each). Germline loops: CDR1 ENHRY, CDR2 SYGVKD. Trimming shortened V by 10 bases and J by 4 bases, and 15 bases separated the two germline ends. This CDR3 has 13 amino acids.

The rearrangement joins TRBV18 to TRBJ1-2, with TRBD1 as a possible D gene (5 bases). Trimming took off 3 bases at V and 7 bases at J, with 12 bases between the two ends. Germline loops: CDR1 KGHSH, CDR2 LQKENI. This CDR3 comprises 13 residues. CDR3 sequence reads: CASSPRDSSGYTF. CDR3 nucleotide sequence: TGTGCCAGCTCACCTAGAGACAGTAGTGGCTACACCTTC.

The genes are TRBV24-1 and TRBJ2-2, with 8 bases lining up with TRBD1. Germline V gene data show CDR1 as KGHDR and CDR2 as SFDVKD. J gave up 0 bases and V 9 bases, and 5 bases lay outside the gene matches. The CDR3 covers 15 residues. This CDR3 reads CATGQGFANTGELFF. The CDR3 DNA is TGTGCCACCGGACAGGGATTCGCGAACACCGGGGAGCTGTTTTTT.

This sequence joins TRBV6-1 and TRBJ2-1, with TRBD2 identical over 8 bases. This CDR3 spans 14 amino acids. The germline V gene has CDR1 MNHNS and CDR2 SASEGT. After removal of 1 base from V and 12 bases from J, the junction contained 8 bases not matched to a gene. CDR3 in DNA: TGTGCCAGCAGTGAAGGGAGCGAGAGCGGGGGGCAGTTCTTC. This codes for CASSEGSESGGQFF.

The rearrangement uses TRBV14 and TRBJ2-5; 10 bases are a match to TRBD2. This CDR3 has 18 amino acids. CDR1 and CDR2 from the germline V gene are SGHDN and FVKESK. Unmatched junction bases numbered 12, after V lost 0 bases and J lost 5 bases. CDR3 DNA sequence: TGTGCCAGCAGCCAAGATCCTAGCGGGGGCCCCTGGGAGGAGACCCAGTACTTC. As protein: CASSQDPSGGPWEETQYF. The full variable domain, rest sourced from reference TRBV14 and TRBJ2-5, is EAGVTQFPSHSVIEKGQTVTLRCDPISGHDNLYWYRRVMGKEIKFLLHFVKESKQDESGMPNNRFLAERTGGTYSTLKVQPAELEDSGVYFCASSQDPSGGPWEETQYFGPGTRLLVL.

The J gene is TRBJ2-2, the V gene TRBV9, with D hard to call. Germline V CDR1 and CDR2: SGDLS, YYNGEE. The CDR3 is made up of 13 amino acids. V shed 0 bases and J shed 3 bases, with 3 bases lying between them. As DNA, the CDR3 is TGTGCCAGCAGCGTAGTGGACACCGGGGAGCTGTTTTTT. Its translation: CASSVVDTGELFF. The entire variable domain, with the rest obtained from reference TRBV9 and TRBJ2-2, is as follows: DSGVTQTPKHLITATGQRVTLRCSPRSGDLSVYWYQQSLDQGLQFLIQYYNGEERAKGNILERFSAQQFPDLHSELNLSSLELGDSALYFCASSVVDTGELFFGEGSRLTVL.

This chain joins TRBV11-1 and TRBJ2-2; D might be TRBD1 (6 bases). The CDR3 loop spans 14 amino acids. The germline V gene has CDR1 SGHAT and CDR2 FQDESV (reference sequence). The V end was cut by 6 bases, the J end by 5 bases, with 13 bases between. This CDR3 reads CASRKARGTGELFF. The CDR3 DNA sequence: TGTGCCAGCAGGAAGGCCAGGGGAACCGGGGAGCTGTTTTTT.

This chain joins TRBV6-6 and TRBJ2-5; D is ambiguous. The germline V gene encodes CDR1 MNHNY and CDR2 SVGAGI (reference sequence). Trimming removed 6 bases from V and 4 bases from J, with 3 bases in between. The CDR3 is 10 amino acids. CDR3 region: CASSRETQYF. The CDR3 DNA follows: TGTGCCAGCAGCCGAGAGACCCAGTACTTC.

The chain uses TRBV9 and TRBJ2-5; TRBD1 matches 7 bases. With 4 bases clipped from V and 5 bases from J, the junction kept 14 bases outside the gene matches. The CDR3 is 16 residues long. Germline V lookup: CDR1 SGDLS, CDR2 YYNGEE. The CDR3 sequence: CASSPYGQATGETQYF. The CDR3 bases are TGTGCCAGCAGCCCGTACGGACAGGCCACGGGGGAGACCCAGTACTTC.

J is TRBJ1-5 and V is TRBV19; TRBD1 is a possible D gene (5 bases). V gave up 3 bases and J gave up 10 bases, with 10 bases separating them. Germline V gene data show CDR1 as LNHDA and CDR2 as SQIVND (reference sequence). This CDR3 has 12 amino acids. DNA of the CDR3: TGTGCCAGTAGTATCGGGGGATCTCCCCAGCATTTT. Translated: CASSIGGSPQHF.

The rearrangement uses TRBV7-9 and TRBJ2-7; D call uncertain. The ends were cut back, 2 bases at V and 2 bases at J, with 7 bases in the middle. The CDR3 loop spans 13 amino acids. CDR1 is SEHNR and CDR2 is FQNEAQ in the germline V gene (reference sequence). As DNA, the CDR3 is TGTGCCAGCAGCTTACTGGGGACCTACGAGCAGTACTTC. It specifies CASSLLGTYEQYF.

V usage is TRBV14 and J usage is TRBJ2-1, with TRBD2 matching over 8 bases. V lost 0 bases, J lost 0 bases, and 7 bases stayed unmatched. Germline assignment: CDR1 SGHDN and CDR2 FVKESK. The CDR3 length is 18 residues. CDR3 bases: TGTGCCAGCAGCCAAGATCGTGGCGGGGGGCTCTCCTACAATGAGCAGTTCTTC. This sequence encodes CASSQDRGGGLSYNEQFF.

The chain uses TRBV10-3 and TRBJ1-5, with D unclear. This CDR3 contains 13 residues. Germline V CDR1 and CDR2: ENHRY, SYGVKD. The V gene lost 0 bases and the J gene lost 7 bases, with 7 bases spanning the gap. The CDR3 nucleotides read TGTGCCATCAGTGAGTCTTCAAACCAGCCCCAGCATTTT. It yields the protein CAISESSNQPQHF.

The chain employs TRBV21-1 and TRBJ1-1. TRBV21-1 is a recognized pseudogene. The CDR3 spans 15 residues. The CDR3 coding sequence is TGTGCCCTTACGGCAGACCTGACGGTGAACACTGAAGCTTTCTTT. Residues: CALTADLTVNTEAFF.

The chain is built from TRBV2 and TRBJ1-2; 9 nucleotides agree with TRBD1. The CDR3 contains 15 residues. Per germline, CDR1 SNHLY and CDR2 FYNNEI. The trim removed 7 bases at V and 4 bases at J, leaving 10 bases unmatched. This CDR3 is CASTRQGGSSYGYTF. The CDR3 bases are TGTGCCAGCACCCGACAGGGGGGATCGAGCTATGGCTACACCTTC.

The rearrangement uses TRBV10-3 and TRBJ2-3; TRBD2 aligns across 9 bases. The germline CDR1 and CDR2 sequences are ENHRY and SYGVKD. The CDR3 is 18 residues long. The junction had 14 bases not matched to a gene; V was cut back by 7 bases and J by 0 bases. CDR3: CAITPKRTSVSSTDTQYF. CDR3 bases: TGTGCCATCACTCCAAAGAGGACTAGCGTTAGTAGCACAGATACGCAGTATTTT.

The chain combines TRBV5-1 with TRBJ2-2; 7 nucleotides align to TRBD1. V was clipped by 6 bases and J by 7 bases; unmatched bases: 15. This CDR3 contains 16 residues. Per the germline V gene, CDR1 is SGHRS and CDR2 is YFSETQ. DNA of the CDR3: TGCGCCAGCAACCCCTCGCAAGGGGGCTGGGGCGGGGAGCTGTTTTTT. Protein: CASNPSQGGWGGELFF.

J is TRBJ2-6 and V is TRBV18; tentative D call: TRBD2 (6 bases). Trimming removed 2 bases at V and 1 base at J, with 6 bases between. This CDR3 is 15 amino acids long. The germline gives CDR1 KGHSH, CDR2 LQKENI. CDR3 in amino acids: CASSPGGSGANVLTF. The DNA for the CDR3 is TGTGCCAGCTCACCAGGGGGGTCTGGGGCCAACGTCCTGACTTTC.

The chain carries TRBV12-5 and TRBJ2-5, with TRBD2 as a possible D gene (6 bases). The CDR3 is 15 residues long. Germline-derived CDR1 and CDR2 are LGHNT and FRNRAP. Deletions cut 5 bases from V and 0 bases from J, with 13 bases between. CDR3: CASGPGLTYQETQYF. The CDR3 DNA follows: TGTGCTAGTGGTCCGGGACTCACGTACCAAGAGACCCAGTACTTC.

The chain links TRBV6-6 to TRBJ2-7; 8 bases are shared with TRBD1. CDR1 is MNHNY, CDR2 SVGAGI, per germline (reference sequence). This CDR3 contains 16 residues. Trimming removed 5 bases from V and 5 bases from J; junction bases left unmatched: 14. The CDR3 coding sequence is TGTGCCAGCAGTCAGGTCTGGGACAGGCCCGGGGACGAGCAGTACTTC. Its protein is CASSQVWDRPGDEQYF.

This clone was seen more than once but under ten times. The chain has TRBV12-3 or TRBV12-4 and TRBJ1-2; D perhaps matches TRBD1 (6 bases). Trimming stripped 6 bases from V and 8 bases from J, with 16 bases between. CDR3 length: 13 residues. CDR3 bases: TGTGCCAGCAGGCCCTTACAGGGAGGGGGCTACACCTTC. Its translation: CASRPLQGGGYTF.

The rearrangement uses TRBV7-9 and TRBJ1-1; D remains unclear. CDR3 length equals 15 residues. The V gene lost 5 bases and the J gene lost 0 bases, with 13 bases spanning the gap. Germline CDR1 reads SEHNR; CDR2 reads FQNEAQ (reference sequence). CDR3 in amino acids: CASSGLRALNTEAFF. The CDR3 DNA reads as TGTGCCAGCAGCGGACTCCGGGCCCTGAACACTGAAGCTTTCTTT.

V gene TRBV2 combines with J gene TRBJ2-5, with TRBD1 matching over 7 bases. The germline CDR1 and CDR2 sequences are SNHLY and FYNNEI. This CDR3 spans 14 amino acids. The junction had 5 bases not matched to a gene; V was cut back by 6 bases and J by 1 base. In DNA form, the CDR3 reads TGTGCCAGCAGACAGGGGTCGATCCAAGAGACCCAGTACTTC. Its translation: CASRQGSIQETQYF.

The V call is TRBV6-4, the J call TRBJ2-1, with TRBD2 matching over 11 bases. This CDR3 contains 15 residues. J lost 1 base, V lost 6 bases, and 2 bases had no gene match. In germline, CDR1 is MRHNA, CDR2 SNTAGT. The CDR3 protein is CASSPSGGSYNEQFF. The CDR3 DNA sequence: TGTGCCAGCAGCCCTAGCGGGGGGTCCTACAATGAGCAGTTCTTC.

CDR3 amino acids: CASSLDRGDEQFF. The CDR3 coding sequence is TGTGCCAGCAGCCTTGACAGGGGTGATGAGCAGTTCTTC. The chain is built from TRBV9 and TRBJ2-1, with TRBD1 matching over 8 bases. The CDR3 is 13 amino acids. V lost 4 bases and J lost 8; bases outside the gene matches: 5. Per the germline V gene, CDR1 is SGDLS and CDR2 is YYNGEE. Complete variable domain (other parts from reference TRBV9 and TRBJ2-1): DSGVTQTPKHLITATGQRVTLRCSPRSGDLSVYWYQQSLDQGLQFLIQYYNGEERAKGNILERFSAQQFPDLHSELNLSSLELGDSALYFCASSLDRGDEQFFGPGTRLTVL.